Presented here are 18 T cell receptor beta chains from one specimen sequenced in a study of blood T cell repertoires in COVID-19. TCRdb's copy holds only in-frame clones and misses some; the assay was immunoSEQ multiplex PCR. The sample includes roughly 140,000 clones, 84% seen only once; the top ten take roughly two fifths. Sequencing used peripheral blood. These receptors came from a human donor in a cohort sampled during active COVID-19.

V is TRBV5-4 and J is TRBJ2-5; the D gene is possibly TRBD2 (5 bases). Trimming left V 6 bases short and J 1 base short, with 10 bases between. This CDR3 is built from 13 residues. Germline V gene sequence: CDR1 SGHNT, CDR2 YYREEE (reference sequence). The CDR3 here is CASMVSGQETQYF. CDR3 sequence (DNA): TGTGCCAGCATGGTCAGCGGCCAAGAGACCCAGTACTTC.

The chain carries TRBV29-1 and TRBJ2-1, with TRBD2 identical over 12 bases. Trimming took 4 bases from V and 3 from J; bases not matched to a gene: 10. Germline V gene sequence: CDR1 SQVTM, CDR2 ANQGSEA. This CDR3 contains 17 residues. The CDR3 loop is CSVGGSSGRAFYNEQFF. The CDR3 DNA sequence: TGCAGCGTTGGGGGGTCTAGCGGGAGGGCGTTCTACAATGAGCAGTTCTTC.

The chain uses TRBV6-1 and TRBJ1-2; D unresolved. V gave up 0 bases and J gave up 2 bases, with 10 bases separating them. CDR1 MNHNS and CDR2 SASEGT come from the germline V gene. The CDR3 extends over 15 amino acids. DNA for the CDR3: TGTGCCAGCAGTGAAGCGATAGCAGTAAACTATGGCTACACCTTC. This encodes CASSEAIAVNYGYTF.

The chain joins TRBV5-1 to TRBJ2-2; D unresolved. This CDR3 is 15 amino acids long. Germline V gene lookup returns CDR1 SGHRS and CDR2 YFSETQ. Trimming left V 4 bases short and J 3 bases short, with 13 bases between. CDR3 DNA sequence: TGCGCCAGCAGCCCAAACTACCCGTACACCGGGGAGCTGTTTTTT. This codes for CASSPNYPYTGELFF.

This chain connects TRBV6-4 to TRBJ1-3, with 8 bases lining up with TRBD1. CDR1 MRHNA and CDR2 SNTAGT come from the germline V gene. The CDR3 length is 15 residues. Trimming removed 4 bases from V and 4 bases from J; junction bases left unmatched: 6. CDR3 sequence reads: CASSGTGLLGNTIYF. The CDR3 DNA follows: TGTGCCAGCAGTGGGACAGGGTTGCTCGGAAACACCATATATTTT.

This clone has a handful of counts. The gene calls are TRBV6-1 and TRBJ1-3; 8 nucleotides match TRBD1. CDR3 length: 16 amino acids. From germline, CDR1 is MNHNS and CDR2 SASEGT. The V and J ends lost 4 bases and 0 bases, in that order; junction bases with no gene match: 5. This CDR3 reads CASSGRTGNSGNTIYF. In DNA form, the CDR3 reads TGTGCCAGCAGTGGACGGACAGGGAACTCTGGAAACACCATATATTTT.

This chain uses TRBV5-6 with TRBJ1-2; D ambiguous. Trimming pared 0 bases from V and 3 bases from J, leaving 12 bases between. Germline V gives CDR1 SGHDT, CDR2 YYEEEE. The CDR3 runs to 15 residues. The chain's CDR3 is CASSLGAETHYGYTF. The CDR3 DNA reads TGTGCCAGCAGCTTGGGGGCAGAGACGCACTATGGCTACACCTTC. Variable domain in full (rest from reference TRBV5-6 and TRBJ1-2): DAGVTQSPTHLIKTRGQQVTLRCSPKSGHDTVSWYQQALGQGPQFIFQYYEEEERQRGNFPDRFSGHQFPNYSSELNVNALLLGDSALYLCASSLGAETHYGYTFGSGTRLTVV.

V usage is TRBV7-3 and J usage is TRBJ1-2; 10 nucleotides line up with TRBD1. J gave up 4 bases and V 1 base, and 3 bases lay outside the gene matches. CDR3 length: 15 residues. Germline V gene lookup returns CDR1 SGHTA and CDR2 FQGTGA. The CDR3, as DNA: TGTGCCAGCAGCTTAAGTGGGGACAGGGGCTATGGCTACACCTTC. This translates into CASSLSGDRGYGYTF.

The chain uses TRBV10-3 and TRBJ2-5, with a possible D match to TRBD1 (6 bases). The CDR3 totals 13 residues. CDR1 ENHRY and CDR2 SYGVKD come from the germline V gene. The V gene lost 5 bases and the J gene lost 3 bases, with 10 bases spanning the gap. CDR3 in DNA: TGTGCCATCAGTCAGGGGCGCGAAGAGACCCAGTACTTC. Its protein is CAISQGREETQYF.

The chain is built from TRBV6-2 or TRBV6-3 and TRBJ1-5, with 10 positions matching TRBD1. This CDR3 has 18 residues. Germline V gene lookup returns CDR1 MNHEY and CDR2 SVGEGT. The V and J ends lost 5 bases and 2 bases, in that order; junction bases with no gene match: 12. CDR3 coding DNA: TGTGCCAGCAGTCATGAGACAGGGGGCGCGGTGGGCAATCAGCCCCAGCATTTT. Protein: CASSHETGGAVGNQPQHF.

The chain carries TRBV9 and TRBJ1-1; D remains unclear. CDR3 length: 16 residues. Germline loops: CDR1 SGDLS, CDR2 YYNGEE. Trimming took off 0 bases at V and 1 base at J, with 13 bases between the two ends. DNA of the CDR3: TGTGCCAGCAGCGTAGATGGTCAACTGCCGAACACTGAAGCTTTCTTT. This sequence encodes CASSVDGQLPNTEAFF.

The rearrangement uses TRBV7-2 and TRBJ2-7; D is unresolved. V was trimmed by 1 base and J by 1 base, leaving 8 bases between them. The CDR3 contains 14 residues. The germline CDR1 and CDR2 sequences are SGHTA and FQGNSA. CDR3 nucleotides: TGTGCCAGCAGCTTAGGTCCCGTTTCCTACGAGCAGTACTTC. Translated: CASSLGPVSYEQYF.

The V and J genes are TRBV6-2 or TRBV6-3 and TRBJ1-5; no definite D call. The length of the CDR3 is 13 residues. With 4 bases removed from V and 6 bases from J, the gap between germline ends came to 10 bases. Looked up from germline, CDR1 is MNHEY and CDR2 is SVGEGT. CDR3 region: CASSFTGGQPQHF. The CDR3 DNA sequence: TGTGCCAGCAGTTTCACGGGTGGTCAGCCCCAGCATTTT.

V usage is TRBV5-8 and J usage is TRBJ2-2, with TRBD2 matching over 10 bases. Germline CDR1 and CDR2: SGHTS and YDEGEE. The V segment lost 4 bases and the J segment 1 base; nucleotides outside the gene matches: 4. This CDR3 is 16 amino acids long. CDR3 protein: CASSPKRGGNTGELFF. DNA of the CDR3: TGTGCCAGCAGCCCGAAGCGGGGGGGGAACACCGGGGAGCTGTTTTTT.

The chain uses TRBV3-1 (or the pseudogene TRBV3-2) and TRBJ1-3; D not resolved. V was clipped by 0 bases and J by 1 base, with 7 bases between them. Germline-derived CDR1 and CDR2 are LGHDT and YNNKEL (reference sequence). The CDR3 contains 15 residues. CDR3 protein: CASSQERLSGNTIYF. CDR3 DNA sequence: TGTGCCAGCAGCCAAGAGCGCTTGTCTGGAAACACCATATATTTT.

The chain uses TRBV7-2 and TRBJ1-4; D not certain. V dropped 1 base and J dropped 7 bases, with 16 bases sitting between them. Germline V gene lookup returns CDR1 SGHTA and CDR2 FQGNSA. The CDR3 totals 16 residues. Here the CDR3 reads CASSLVSSQAPEKLFF. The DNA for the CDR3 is TGTGCCAGCAGCTTAGTTTCTTCGCAGGCGCCTGAAAAACTGTTTTTT.

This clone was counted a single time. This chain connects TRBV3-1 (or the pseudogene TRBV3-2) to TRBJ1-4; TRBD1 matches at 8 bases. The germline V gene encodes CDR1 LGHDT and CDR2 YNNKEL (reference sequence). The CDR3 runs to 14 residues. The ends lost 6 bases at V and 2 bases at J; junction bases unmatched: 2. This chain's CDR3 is CASRQGATNEKLFF. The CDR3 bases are TGTGCCAGCAGGCAGGGGGCCACTAATGAAAAACTGTTTTTT.

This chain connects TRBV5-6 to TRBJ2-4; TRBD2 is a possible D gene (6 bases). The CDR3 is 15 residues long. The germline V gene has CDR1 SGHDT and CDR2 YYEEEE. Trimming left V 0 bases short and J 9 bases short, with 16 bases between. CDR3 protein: CASSLGVASAGIQYF. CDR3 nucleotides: TGTGCCAGCAGCTTGGGAGTTGCGTCAGCGGGCATTCAGTACTTC.